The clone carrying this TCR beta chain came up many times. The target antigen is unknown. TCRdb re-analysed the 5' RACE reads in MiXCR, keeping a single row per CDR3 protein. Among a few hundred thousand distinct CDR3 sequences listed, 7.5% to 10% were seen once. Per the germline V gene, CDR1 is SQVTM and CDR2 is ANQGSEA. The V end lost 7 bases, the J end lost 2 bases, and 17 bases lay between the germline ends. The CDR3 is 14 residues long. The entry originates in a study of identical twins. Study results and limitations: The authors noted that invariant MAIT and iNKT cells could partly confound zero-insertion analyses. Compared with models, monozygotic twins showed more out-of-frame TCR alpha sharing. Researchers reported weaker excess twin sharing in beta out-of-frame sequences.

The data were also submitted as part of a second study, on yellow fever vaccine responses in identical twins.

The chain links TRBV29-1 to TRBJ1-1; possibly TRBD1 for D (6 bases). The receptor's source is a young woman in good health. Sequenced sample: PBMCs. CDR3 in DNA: TGCAGCGGACAGCTGGGGGGCAGAAACACTGAAGCTTTCTTT. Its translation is CSGQLGGRNTEAFF.